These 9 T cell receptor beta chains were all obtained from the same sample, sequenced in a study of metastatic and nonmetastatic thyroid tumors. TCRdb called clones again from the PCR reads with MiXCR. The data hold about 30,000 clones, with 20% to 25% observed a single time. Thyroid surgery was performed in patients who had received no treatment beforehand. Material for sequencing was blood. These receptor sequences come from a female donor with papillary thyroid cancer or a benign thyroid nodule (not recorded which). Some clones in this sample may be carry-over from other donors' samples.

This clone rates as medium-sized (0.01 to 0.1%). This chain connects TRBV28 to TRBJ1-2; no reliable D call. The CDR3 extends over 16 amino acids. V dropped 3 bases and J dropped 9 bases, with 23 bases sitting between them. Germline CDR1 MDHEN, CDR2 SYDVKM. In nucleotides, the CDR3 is TGTGCCAGCAGTTTTATGGGCCCCACAAATAAGCATCGCTACACCTTC. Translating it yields CASSFMGPTNKHRYTF.

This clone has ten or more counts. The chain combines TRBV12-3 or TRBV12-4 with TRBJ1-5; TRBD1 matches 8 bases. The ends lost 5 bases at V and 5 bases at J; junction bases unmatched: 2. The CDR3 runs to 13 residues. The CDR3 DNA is TGTGCCAGCAGTCAGGGGGCTTATCAGCCCCAGCATTTT. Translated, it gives CASSQGAYQPQHF.

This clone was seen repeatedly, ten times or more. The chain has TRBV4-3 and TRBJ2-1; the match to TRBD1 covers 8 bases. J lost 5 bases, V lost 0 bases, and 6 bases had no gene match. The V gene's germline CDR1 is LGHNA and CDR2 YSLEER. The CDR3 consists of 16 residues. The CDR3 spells CASSQERQGANNEQFF. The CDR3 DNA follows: TGCGCCAGCAGCCAAGAGAGGCAGGGGGCTAACAATGAGCAGTTCTTC.

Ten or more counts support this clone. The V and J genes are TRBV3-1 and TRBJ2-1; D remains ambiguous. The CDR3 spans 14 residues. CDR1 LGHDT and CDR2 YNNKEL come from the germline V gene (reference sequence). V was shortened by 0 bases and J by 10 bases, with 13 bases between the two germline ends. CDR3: CASSQEVPFGEQFF. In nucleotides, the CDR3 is TGTGCCAGCAGCCAAGAGGTTCCGTTCGGGGAGCAGTTCTTC.

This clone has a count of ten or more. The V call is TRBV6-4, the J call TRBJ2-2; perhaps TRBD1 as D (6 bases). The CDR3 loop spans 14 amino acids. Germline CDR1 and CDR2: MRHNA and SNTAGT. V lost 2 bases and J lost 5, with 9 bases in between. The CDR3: CASSDGTPTGELFF. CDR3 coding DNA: TGTGCCAGCAGTGACGGGACACCGACCGGGGAGCTGTTTTTT.

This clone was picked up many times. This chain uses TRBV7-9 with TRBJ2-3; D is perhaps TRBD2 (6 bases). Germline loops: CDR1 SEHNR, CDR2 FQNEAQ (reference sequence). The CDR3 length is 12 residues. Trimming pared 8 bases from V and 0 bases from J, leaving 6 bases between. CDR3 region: CASGLSTDTQYF. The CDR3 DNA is TGTGCCAGCGGACTAAGCACAGATACGCAGTATTTT.

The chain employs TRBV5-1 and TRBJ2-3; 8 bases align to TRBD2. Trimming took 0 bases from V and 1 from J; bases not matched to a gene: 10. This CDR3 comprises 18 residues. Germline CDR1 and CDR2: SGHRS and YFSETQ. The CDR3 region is CASSLAPTGLERTDTQYF. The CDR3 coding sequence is TGCGCCAGCAGCTTGGCTCCGACGGGACTAGAACGCACAGATACGCAGTATTTT.

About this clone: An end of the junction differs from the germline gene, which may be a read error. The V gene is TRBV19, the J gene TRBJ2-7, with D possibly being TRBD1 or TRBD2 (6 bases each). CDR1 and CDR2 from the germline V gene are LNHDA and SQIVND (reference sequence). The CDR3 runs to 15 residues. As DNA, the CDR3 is TGTGCCAGTAGTCCCCGGGGGCTTACCACCATCGAGCATTACTTC. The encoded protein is CASSPRGLTTIEHYF.

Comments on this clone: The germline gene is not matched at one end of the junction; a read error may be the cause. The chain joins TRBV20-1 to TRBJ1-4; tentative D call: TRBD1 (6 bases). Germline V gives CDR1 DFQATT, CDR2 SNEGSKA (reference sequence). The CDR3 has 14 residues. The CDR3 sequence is CSARKGGRNDKLFF. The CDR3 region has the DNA TGCAGTGCTCGAAAGGGGGGGAGAAATGATAAACTGTTTTTT.